This T cell receptor (beta chain) was identified in a study of T cell responses to AZD1222 COVID-19 vaccine. Study findings and constraints: Just a handful of people given AZD1222 tested seropositive at baseline. Repertoires in all cases were sampled only once the peak T cell response had passed. Rises in breadth and depth of Spike-specific TCRs came after two AZD1222 doses. In the spike-specific TCR repertoire, nearly half reportedly target unmutated variant regions.

Concerning this clone: Its antigen is as yet unknown.

Germline V gene sequence: CDR1 LNHDA, CDR2 SQIVND (reference sequence). This CDR3 spans 15 amino acids. The V and J ends lost 1 base and 1 base respectively, with 8 bases between them. Some clones are missing from TCRdb's copy, which holds only in-frame ones; the method was immunoSEQ multiplex PCR. The sample has more than 150,000 clones; almost 95% are singletons. This receptor was obtained from an adult in good health. Specimen: peripheral blood, collected on day 0 of AZD1222 vaccination. The chain couples TRBV19 to TRBJ1-5; no definite D call. The CDR3 sequence is CASSIGKFSNQPQHF. CDR3 in DNA: TGTGCCAGTAGTATAGGGAAATTCAGCAATCAGCCCCAGCATTTT.